The 16 T cell receptor beta chains below come from one sample, sequenced in a study of regulatory T cells in long-lasting Graves disease. Construction of TCR beta libraries relied on iRepertoire HTBI primers and on Arm-PCR targeting CDR3 regions. TCRdb passed the multiplex PCR reads through MiXCR, listing each CDR3 protein once. The sample holds around 460,000 distinct CDR3 sequences, around 15% seen once. Time point given: newly diagnosed GD, antithyroid drugs for less than 3 months. PBMC-extracted RNA yielded the TCR library. The same specimen was also included in a second study, on T cells in Graves' hyperthyroidism and ophthalmopathy.

The sequencing used peripheral blood mononuclear cells (PBMCs), collected at new diagnosis, from a patient treated with antithyroid drugs. The receptors derive from a woman aged 45-60 years with Graves disease.

This clonotype appeared many times. The chain has TRBV2 and TRBJ2-1, with D tentatively TRBD1 (5 bases). The CDR3 loop spans 17 amino acids. The V end was cut by 3 bases, the J end by 0 bases, with 15 bases between. Germline loops: CDR1 SNHLY, CDR2 FYNNEI. CDR3 DNA sequence: TGTGCCAGCAGTGAGCCCCGTGGGGCAAGCTCCTACAATGAGCAGTTCTTC. It codes for CASSEPRGASSYNEQFF.

This clonotype showed up many times. This sequence joins TRBV18 and TRBJ2-1; 9 bases map to TRBD1. J lost 4 bases, V lost 1 base, and 2 bases had no gene match. This CDR3 is built from 15 residues. Germline assignment: CDR1 KGHSH and CDR2 LQKENI. CDR3 nucleotides: TGTGCCAGCTCACCACAAGGGACAGGGTACAATGAGCAGTTCTTC. It encodes CASSPQGTGYNEQFF.

In regard to this clonotype: An end of the junction differs from the germline gene, which may be a read error. The rearrangement uses TRBV2 and TRBJ2-7, with TRBD1 matching over 7 bases. The CDR3 loop spans 17 amino acids. The germline V gene has CDR1 SNHLY and CDR2 FYNNEI. The CDR3 DNA reads as TGTGCCAGCAGCCACCGGGACAGCGCAATTGGGGGATACGGGCAGTACTTC. This gives the protein CASSHRDSAIGGYGQYF.

The chain joins TRBV5-6 to TRBJ2-7; perhaps TRBD1 as D (6 bases). Germline loops: CDR1 SGHDT, CDR2 YYEEEE. This CDR3 is built from 13 residues. V dropped 4 bases and J dropped 6 bases, with 14 bases sitting between them. The CDR3 here is CASSQGTFFEQYF. The CDR3 nucleotides read TGTGCCAGCAGCCAGGGGACATTTTTCGAGCAGTACTTC.

This clonotype was detected a few times. The chain employs TRBV20-1 and TRBJ2-5; 11 bases fit TRBD1. The CDR3 is 14 amino acids. The J segment lost 5 bases and the V segment lost 6 bases, leaving 8 bases of the junction unmatched. Germline V gene sequence: CDR1 DFQATT, CDR2 SNEGSKA (reference sequence). CDR3: CSAPGQGAWETQYF. DNA for the CDR3: TGCAGTGCGCCCGGACAGGGGGCATGGGAGACCCAGTACTTC.

This clonotype came up many times. This rearrangement joins TRBV28 to TRBJ2-5, with TRBD1 matching over 8 bases. The CDR3 is made up of 13 amino acids. Germline V CDR1 and CDR2: MDHEN, SYDVKM. The V and J ends lost 5 bases and 5 bases, in that order; junction bases with no gene match: 4. The CDR3, as DNA: TGTGCCAGCAGTGGCAGGGGGCTCGAGACCCAGTACTTC. It yields the protein CASSGRGLETQYF.

This clonotype was counted many times. The rearrangement joins TRBV28 to TRBJ2-1, with 15 bases matching TRBD2. This CDR3 is 16 amino acids long. J lost 8 bases, V lost 2 bases, and 4 bases had no gene match. CDR1 and CDR2 from the germline V gene are MDHEN and SYDVKM. In nucleotides, the CDR3 is TGTGCCAGCAGTTTACCCCGGACTAGCGGGAGGGATGAGCAGTTCTTC. Translation gives CASSLPRTSGRDEQFF.

This clonotype was seen more than once but under ten times. This sequence joins TRBV27 and TRBJ2-1; 11 bases are shared with TRBD2. The length of the CDR3 is 15 residues. J gave up 3 bases and V 4 bases, and 2 bases lay outside the gene matches. Looked up from germline, CDR1 is MNHEY and CDR2 is SMNVEV (reference sequence). The CDR3 DNA sequence: TGTGCCAGCAGTTCACTAGCGGGAGACTACAATGAGCAGTTCTTC. Translating it yields CASSSLAGDYNEQFF.

In the case of this clonotype: A read error may be the cause here, since a much bigger clone is one base away. The genes are TRBV6-5 and TRBJ2-5; 7 bases are a match to TRBD2. The germline gives CDR1 MNHEY, CDR2 SVGAGI. The CDR3 totals 16 residues. CDR3 residues: CASSFWIGNRGETQCF. The CDR3 nucleotides are TGTGCCAGCAGTTTTTGGATCGGCAACCGGGGGGAGACCCAGTGCTTC.

This clonotype was detected ten times or more. The chain is built from TRBV20-1 and TRBJ2-6, with D perhaps matching TRBD1 (6 bases). V lost 6 bases, J lost 4 bases, and 13 bases lay in between. This CDR3 region has 14 residues. Germline CDR1 reads DFQATT; CDR2 reads SNEGSKA (reference sequence). This CDR3 reads CSAFTGTGANVLTF. The CDR3 region has the DNA TGCAGTGCCTTTACAGGGACAGGGGCCAACGTCCTGACTTTC.

This rearrangement joins TRBV10-1 to TRBJ2-7; D gene uncertain. Germline V CDR1 and CDR2: WNHNN, SYGVQD (reference sequence). The CDR3 sequence is 11 residues long. The V gene lost 10 bases and the J gene lost 3 bases, with 10 bases spanning the gap. CDR3 region: CANSVNYEQYF. The CDR3 coding sequence is TGCGCCAACTCAGTTAACTACGAGCAGTACTTC.

This clonotype was counted many times. This chain joins TRBV7-3 and TRBJ2-3, with no clear D. The CDR3 is 12 amino acids. The ends were cut back, 6 bases at V and 5 bases at J, with 9 bases in the middle. Germline V gives CDR1 SGHTA, CDR2 FQGTGA. The CDR3 DNA reads TGTGCCAGCAGTAATGGAGTAGATACGCAGTATTTT. Its translation: CASSNGVDTQYF.

This clonotype was seen at least ten times. V and J are TRBV6-2 or TRBV6-3 and TRBJ2-1; TRBD1 matches 7 bases. The V gene's germline CDR1 is MNHEY and CDR2 SVGEGT. This CDR3 contains 16 residues. The J segment lost 4 bases and the V segment lost 2 bases, leaving 8 bases of the junction unmatched. CDR3 region: CASSYVGQLIYNEQFF. DNA for the CDR3: TGTGCCAGCAGTTACGTGGGACAGCTAATATACAATGAGCAGTTCTTC.

In its sample, this clonotype was seen many times. J is TRBJ1-1 and V is TRBV7-9; D is uncertain. The germline V gene has CDR1 SEHNR and CDR2 FQNEAQ (reference sequence). The CDR3 consists of 13 residues. V lost 5 bases, J lost 0 bases, and 7 bases lay in between. CDR3 DNA sequence: TGTGCCAGCAGCCATTCGGTGAACACTGAAGCTTTCTTT. Translation gives CASSHSVNTEAFF.

This clonotype was observed a handful of times. The chain is built from TRBV19 and TRBJ2-1; maybe TRBD1 (6 bases). The germline CDR1 and CDR2 sequences are LNHDA and SQIVND (reference sequence). The CDR3 runs to 15 residues. The V gene lost 4 bases and the J gene lost 4 bases, with 14 bases spanning the gap. CDR3 loop: CASSTSGDPYNEQFF. Written as DNA, the CDR3 is TGTGCCAGTAGTACCTCAGGGGATCCTTACAATGAGCAGTTCTTC.

The chain combines TRBV3-1 with TRBJ2-7; no firm D call. Germline assignment: CDR1 LGHDT and CDR2 YNNKEL (reference sequence). The CDR3 extends over 15 amino acids. V lost 1 base, J lost 2 bases, and 12 bases lay in between. CDR3 protein: CASSQGLVGTYEQYF. The CDR3 DNA is TGTGCCAGCAGCCAAGGGCTGGTCGGAACCTACGAGCAGTACTTC.